This TCR beta chain was captured in a study of blood T cell repertoires in COVID-19. Assay used: immunoSEQ multiplex PCR; TCRdb lists only in-frame clones, some missing. The sample comprises about 360,000 clones, approximately 85% of which are singletons, and around 1.9% rests with the top ten. Participant-reported clinical history was the basis for cohort assignment. The CDR3 runs to 18 residues. Trimming pared 0 bases from V and 3 bases from J, leaving 20 bases between. CDR1 is KGHSH and CDR2 is LQKENI in the germline V gene. The sequencing input was PBMCs or T cells enriched from blood (not recorded which). The J gene is TRBJ2-5, the V gene TRBV18, with D possibly TRBD1 on 6 matching bases. This TCR was sampled from a woman aged 40 to 50 with acute COVID-19. The CDR3 coding sequence is TGTGCCAGCTCACCACCGAGAGTGGATACTAGGGGGAAAGAGACCCAGTACTTC. Translated: CASSPPRVDTRGKETQYF. Variable domain in full (rest from reference TRBV18 and TRBJ2-5): NAGVMQNPRHLVRRRGQEARLRCSPMKGHSHVYWYRQLPEEGLKFMVYLQKENIIDESGMPKERFSAEFPKEGPSILRIQQVVRGDSAAYFCASSPPRVDTRGKETQYFGPGTRLLVL.